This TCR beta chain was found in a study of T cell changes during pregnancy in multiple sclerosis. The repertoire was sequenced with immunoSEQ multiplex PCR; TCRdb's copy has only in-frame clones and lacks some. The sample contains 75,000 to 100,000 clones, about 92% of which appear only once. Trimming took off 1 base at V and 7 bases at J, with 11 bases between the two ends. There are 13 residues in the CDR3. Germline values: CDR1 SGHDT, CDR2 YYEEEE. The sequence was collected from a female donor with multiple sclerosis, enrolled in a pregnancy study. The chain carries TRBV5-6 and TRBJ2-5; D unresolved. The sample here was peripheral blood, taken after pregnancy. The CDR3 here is CASSLPGPGTQYF. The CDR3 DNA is TGTGCCAGCAGCTTGCCGGGTCCCGGGACCCAGTACTTC.